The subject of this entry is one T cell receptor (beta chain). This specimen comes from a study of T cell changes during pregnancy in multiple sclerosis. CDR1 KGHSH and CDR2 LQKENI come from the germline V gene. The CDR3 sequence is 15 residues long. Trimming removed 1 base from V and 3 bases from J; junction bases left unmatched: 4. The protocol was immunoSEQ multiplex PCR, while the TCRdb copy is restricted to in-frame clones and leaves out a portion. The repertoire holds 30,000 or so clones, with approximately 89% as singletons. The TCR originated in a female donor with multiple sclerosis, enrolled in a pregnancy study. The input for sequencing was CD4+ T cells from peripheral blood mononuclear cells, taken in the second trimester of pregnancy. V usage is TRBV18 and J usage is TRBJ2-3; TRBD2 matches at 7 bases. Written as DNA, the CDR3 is TGTGCCAGCTCACCACTAGCGGGTCGTACAGATACGCAGTATTTT. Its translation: CASSPLAGRTDTQYF.